Following are 9 T cell receptor beta chains from one sample sequenced in a study of shared T cell receptors in the human thymus. Measured with immunoSEQ multiplex PCR; TCRdb has only the in-frame clones, and not every one. The table has over 650,000 clones, about 87% seen once. This same sample was also taken into another study, of human thymus T cells.

Sequencing used thymocytes. The receptors were gathered from a boy younger than two with a congenital heart defect.

V gene TRBV7-6 combines with J gene TRBJ1-1; D remains unclear. The CDR3 runs 14 residues. V lost 1 base, J lost 1 base, and 7 bases lay in between. Germline CDR1 SGHVS, CDR2 FNYEAQ. CDR3 sequence (DNA): TGTGCCAGCAGCTTAGGAGTTGGGAACACTGAAGCTTTCTTT. This encodes CASSLGVGNTEAFF.

To note about this clone: This same CDR3 is encoded by further DNA sequences in the sample. The chain recombines TRBV5-1 with TRBJ2-7; D call uncertain. V lost 0 bases and J lost 1, with 5 bases in between. Germline-derived CDR1 and CDR2 are SGHRS and YFSETQ. The CDR3 sequence is 13 residues long. The CDR3 sequence is CASSLGQSYEQYF. In nucleotides, the CDR3 is TGCGCCAGCAGCTTGGGACAATCCTACGAGCAGTACTTC.

The chain uses TRBV9 and TRBJ2-1, with 9 bases fitting TRBD2. J lost 7 bases, V lost 4 bases, and 18 bases had no gene match. The CDR3 sequence is 18 residues long. Germline CDR1 SGDLS, CDR2 YYNGEE. For the CDR3, the DNA is TGTGCCAGCAGCACCCAAGCTACCGGGACTAGCAACAGGAATGAGCAGTTCTTC. It is translated as CASSTQATGTSNRNEQFF.

The chain combines TRBV12-5 with TRBJ2-7, with TRBD2 as a possible D gene (6 bases). Trimming pared 0 bases from V and 3 bases from J, leaving 21 bases between. Germline CDR1 and CDR2: LGHNT and FRNRAP. CDR3 size: 18 residues. CDR3 in amino acids: CASGLVARRGLPIYEQYF. The CDR3 DNA reads as TGTGCTAGTGGTTTGGTAGCTAGGAGGGGACTTCCAATCTACGAGCAGTACTTC.

This chain connects TRBV6-6 to TRBJ1-4; 9 bases fit TRBD1. Trimming took 0 bases from V and 6 from J; bases not matched to a gene: 5. The CDR3 covers 16 residues. In germline, CDR1 is MNHNY, CDR2 SVGAGI (reference sequence). The CDR3 is CASSYSRQGEDEKLFF. The CDR3 DNA sequence: TGTGCCAGCAGTTACTCCAGACAGGGGGAAGATGAAAAACTGTTTTTT.

The chain uses TRBV18 and TRBJ1-1; D uncertain. The germline V and J ends were trimmed by 2 bases and 5 bases, with 12 bases remaining between them. The CDR3 is 14 residues long. CDR1 and CDR2 from the germline V gene are KGHSH and LQKENI. This chain's CDR3 is CASSPAGFGTEAFF. In nucleotides, the CDR3 is TGTGCCAGCTCACCAGCGGGATTTGGGACTGAAGCTTTCTTT.

The chain recombines TRBV4-3 with TRBJ2-1; the match to TRBD2 covers 8 bases. CDR1 and CDR2 from the germline V gene are LGHNA and YSLEER. The CDR3 consists of 18 residues. V was pared by 0 bases and J by 4 bases, with 11 bases of the junction left unmatched. CDR3 protein: CASSQDRGGLVQYNEQFF. CDR3 DNA sequence: TGCGCCAGCAGCCAAGATCGCGGGGGACTAGTTCAATACAATGAGCAGTTCTTC.

The chain is built from TRBV27 and TRBJ1-6; TRBD1 agrees at 7 bases. The germline V gene has CDR1 MNHEY and CDR2 SMNVEV (reference sequence). The CDR3 covers 17 residues. The J segment lost 0 bases and the V segment lost 5 bases, leaving 7 bases of the junction unmatched. The CDR3 DNA reads as TGTGCCAGCAGTGACAGGGTTTGGCGCTCCTATAATTCACCCCTCCACTTT. It is translated as CASSDRVWRSYNSPLHF.

V is TRBV20-1 and J is TRBJ1-2; D is unclear. There are 11 residues in the CDR3. CDR1 and CDR2 from the germline V gene are DFQATT and SNEGSKA (reference sequence). V was clipped by 3 bases and J by 5 bases, with 7 bases between them. The chain's CDR3 is CSASYRYGYTF. The DNA for the CDR3 is TGCAGTGCTAGCTACAGATATGGCTACACCTTC.